This TCR beta chain was retrieved from a study of blood T cell repertoires in COVID-19. As for the study in general: Donors in the United States, Italy and Spain gave samples during acute or convalescent COVID-19. Sample material is recorded as cDNA or gDNA derived from T cells, B-cell-depleted T cells, or PBMCs.

The protocol was immunoSEQ multiplex PCR, while the TCRdb copy is restricted to in-frame clones and leaves out a portion. The data show 200,000 to 250,000 clones, with roughly 90% seen just once and 2.7% held by the top ten. The germline CDR1 and CDR2 sequences are SGHRS and YFSETQ. This CDR3 spans 15 amino acids. The V end was cut by 0 bases, the J end by 3 bases, with 13 bases between. Sequencing was carried out using peripheral blood. This TCR derives from an older woman with acute or convalescent COVID-19. The chain recombines TRBV5-1 with TRBJ2-7, with D maybe TRBD2 (5 bases). The CDR3 reads CASSLVGGSGYEQYF. In nucleotides, the CDR3 is TGCGCCAGCAGCTTGGTGGGCGGGTCGGGCTACGAGCAGTACTTC.